One sample yielded the 27 T cell receptor beta chains listed below, sequenced in a study of shared clonotypes between healthy human individuals. The assay was immunoSEQ multiplex PCR, and TCRdb's table has in-frame clones only and misses some. Here the sample spans millions of clones, 85% to 95% being singletons. Sequenced input: naive CD4+ T cells sorted from blood. Indicated subset: CD45RA+ positively selected. These TCRs come from a man between 18 and 29 years old in good health.

This chain uses TRBV5-8 with TRBJ2-5; the match to TRBD1 covers 9 bases. Looked up from germline, CDR1 is SGHTS and CDR2 is YDEGEE. Trimming at V came to 4 bases and at J to 4 bases, leaving 8 bases not matched to a gene. CDR3 length equals 15 residues. The CDR3 DNA reads as TGTGCCAGCAGCACGGGGACAGGGTATTTAGAGACCCAGTACTTC. Translation: CASSTGTGYLETQYF.

This clone was detected only a few times. The chain couples TRBV30 to TRBJ2-2; either TRBD1 or TRBD2 may fit D (5 bases each). This CDR3 spans 14 amino acids. Per germline, CDR1 GTSNPN and CDR2 SVGIG (reference sequence). V was cut by 0 bases and J by 6 bases, with 11 bases left in between. In nucleotides, the CDR3 is TGTGCCTGGAGTGTAATGAGGGGCGCCGGGGAGCTGTTTTTT. It encodes CAWSVMRGAGELFF.

The chain uses TRBV30 and TRBJ1-4; no definite D call. The CDR3 sequence is 15 residues long. V was clipped by 0 bases and J by 3 bases, with 11 bases between them. Looked up from germline, CDR1 is GTSNPN and CDR2 is SVGIG (reference sequence). Here the CDR3 DNA reads TGTGCCTGGAGTGTATGGGGAGGGCCTAATGAAAAACTGTTTTTT. This sequence encodes CAWSVWGGPNEKLFF.

This clone was recorded once. The rearrangement joins TRBV27 to TRBJ2-1, with D tentatively TRBD1 (7 bases). Trimming took 0 bases from V and 3 from J, leaving 18 bases between them. Per germline, CDR1 MNHEY and CDR2 SMNVEV (reference sequence). This CDR3 spans 18 amino acids. As DNA, the CDR3 is TGTGCCAGCAGTTTATCGAGGGTCGGCAGGGGGGACTACAATGAGCAGTTCTTC. Encoded protein: CASSLSRVGRGDYNEQFF.

A word on this clone: Other DNA sequences of this sample code for an identical CDR3. The chain links TRBV4-3 to TRBJ1-5; possible D gene TRBD1, 6 bases. Deletions cut 0 bases from V and 7 bases from J, with 7 bases between. This CDR3 has 13 amino acids. Per the germline V gene, CDR1 is LGHNA and CDR2 is YSLEER. The CDR3 nucleotides read TGCGCCAGCAGCCAAGATAGGGGGCAGCCCCAGCATTTT. It is translated as CASSQDRGQPQHF.

This clone was seen just once. The V gene is TRBV2, the J gene TRBJ1-4; 8 nucleotides align to TRBD1. The CDR3 consists of 14 residues. Germline CDR1 reads SNHLY; CDR2 reads FYNNEI. Trimming at V came to 8 bases and at J to 3 bases, leaving 5 bases not matched to a gene. In DNA, the CDR3 is TGTGCCAGCCAAGCAGGGGGCCCTAATGAAAAACTGTTTTTT. It specifies CASQAGGPNEKLFF. Variable domain in full (rest from reference TRBV2 and TRBJ1-4): EPEVTQTPSHQVTQMGQEVILRCVPISNHLYFYWYRQILGQKVEFLVSFYNNEISEKSEIFDDQFSVERPDGSNFTLKIRSTKLEDSAMYFCASQAGGPNEKLFFGSGTQLSVL.

The chain combines TRBV7-9 with TRBJ2-1; D ambiguous. Germline lookup yields CDR1 SEHNR and CDR2 FQNEAQ (reference sequence). Trimming cost V 4 bases and J 3 bases, with 16 bases left between them. The CDR3 has 16 residues. The CDR3 is CASSSDLYLRYNEQFF. The DNA for the CDR3 is TGTGCCAGCAGCTCGGACCTCTATCTCCGCTACAATGAGCAGTTCTTC.

J is TRBJ2-1 and V is TRBV6-6; tentative D call: TRBD1 (6 bases). The CDR3 totals 15 residues. Between the trimmed V and J ends, which lost 5 bases and 7 bases, there was a span of 18 bases. Germline V lookup: CDR1 MNHNY, CDR2 SVGAGI (reference sequence). The CDR3 region is CASSRTAGQGNEQFF. In DNA form, the CDR3 reads TGTGCCAGCAGTCGGACAGCCGGGCAGGGAAATGAGCAGTTCTTC.

This clone came up once. The chain recombines TRBV15 with TRBJ1-5; maybe TRBD1 (6 bases). Germline CDR1 is LNHNV and CDR2 is YYDKDF (reference sequence). V shed 1 base and J shed 1 base, with 8 bases lying between them. The CDR3 extends over 15 amino acids. CDR3 DNA: TGTGCCACCAGCAGAGGGACAGAGAGCAATCAGCCCCAGCATTTT. This gives the protein CATSRGTESNQPQHF.

The chain couples TRBV7-2 to TRBJ2-1; TRBD1 agrees at 10 bases. Germline CDR1 SGHTA, CDR2 FQGNSA. Trimming cost V 1 base and J 2 bases; bases outside gene matches: 2. There are 16 residues in the CDR3. As DNA, the CDR3 is TGTGCCAGCAGCTTAGAGGGGACAGGGGCCTACAATGAGCAGTTCTTC. It specifies CASSLEGTGAYNEQFF.

There are a few counts of this clone. This chain links TRBV7-9 with TRBJ1-3; D uncertain. Trimming took 7 bases from V and 3 from J, leaving 13 bases between them. The germline CDR1 and CDR2 sequences are SEHNR and FQNEAQ (reference sequence). The CDR3 totals 14 residues. CDR3 nucleotides: TGTGCCAGCACACAATTAGGTAGTGGAAACACCATATATTTT. It translates to CASTQLGSGNTIYF.

This chain connects TRBV14 to TRBJ2-7; TRBD1 agrees at 8 bases. The CDR3 contains 13 residues. The ends lost 5 bases at V and 0 bases at J; junction bases unmatched: 0. Germline V gene lookup returns CDR1 SGHDN and CDR2 FVKESK. Here the CDR3 reads CASSGQGSYEQYF. CDR3 in DNA: TGTGCCAGCAGCGGACAGGGCTCCTACGAGCAGTACTTC.

This chain uses TRBV7-9 with TRBJ2-7, with 10 bases matching TRBD1. V shed 6 bases and J 7 bases; nucleotides not matched to a gene: 15. Germline CDR1 reads SEHNR; CDR2 reads FQNEAQ (reference sequence). This CDR3 comprises 16 residues. CDR3 bases: TGTGCCAGCAGACAGTCCGGGACAGGGGAAGTAGGTGAGCAGTACTTC. Its translation is CASRQSGTGEVGEQYF.

The chain carries TRBV6-5 and TRBJ1-6; unclear D gene. V was shortened by 4 bases and J by 7 bases, with 8 bases between the two germline ends. Germline CDR1 MNHEY, CDR2 SVGAGI. The length of the CDR3 is 13 residues. The CDR3 here is CASSLGTNSPLHF. For the CDR3, the DNA is TGTGCCAGCAGTTTGGGAACGAATTCACCCCTCCACTTT.

The chain joins TRBV5-1 to TRBJ1-4, with TRBD1 matching 7 bases. Germline V gives CDR1 SGHRS, CDR2 YFSETQ. V lost 4 bases to trimming and J lost 2 bases; unmatched junction nucleotides: 5. The CDR3 runs to 15 residues. In DNA, the CDR3 is TGCGCCAGCAGCCCAGGGGGGCCCACTAATGAAAAACTGTTTTTT. Its protein product is CASSPGGPTNEKLFF.

This clone was counted once. The V gene is TRBV5-1, the J gene TRBJ2-3; D unresolved. V lost 4 bases and J lost 4, with 10 bases in between. Germline V CDR1 and CDR2: SGHRS, YFSETQ. The CDR3 spans 13 residues. The CDR3 sequence: CASSLGEADTQYF. The CDR3 DNA sequence: TGCGCCAGCAGCCTTGGAGAGGCAGATACGCAGTATTTT.

The chain employs TRBV11-2 and TRBJ2-7; 11 bases are shared with TRBD2. The CDR3 has 16 amino acids. Trimming at V came to 1 base and at J to 4 bases, leaving 6 bases not matched to a gene. Germline V gene sequence: CDR1 SGHAT, CDR2 FQNNGV. Here the CDR3 reads CASSLGGLAAVYEQYF. The CDR3 DNA follows: TGTGCCAGCAGCTTAGGGGGACTAGCGGCCGTATACGAGCAGTACTTC.

The J gene is TRBJ1-5, the V gene TRBV11-3; no definite D call. Trimming took off 6 bases at V and 4 bases at J, with 7 bases between the two ends. The V gene's germline CDR1 is SGHNT and CDR2 YENEEA. The CDR3 totals 12 residues. CDR3 protein: CASSYGNQPQHF. CDR3 DNA sequence: TGTGCCAGCAGTTACGGGAATCAGCCCCAGCATTTT.

The chain has TRBV28 and TRBJ2-7; D not certain. There are 14 residues in the CDR3. Trimming left V 0 bases short and J 1 base short, with 7 bases between. CDR1 MDHEN and CDR2 SYDVKM come from the germline V gene. For the CDR3, the DNA is TGTGCCAGCAGTTTATGGGTAGGGTCCTACGAGCAGTACTTC. Protein: CASSLWVGSYEQYF.

This sequence joins TRBV7-9 and TRBJ2-1, with 8 bases identical to TRBD1. The CDR3 loop spans 13 amino acids. Germline assignment: CDR1 SEHNR and CDR2 FQNEAQ (reference sequence). V was pared by 3 bases and J by 9 bases, with 4 bases of the junction left unmatched. CDR3 region: CASSFLQGGEQFF. CDR3 DNA sequence: TGTGCCAGCAGCTTCCTACAGGGGGGTGAGCAGTTCTTC.

The chain combines TRBV9 with TRBJ1-4, with D tentatively TRBD1 (5 bases). Trimming cost V 0 bases and J 8 bases, with 14 bases left between them. The CDR3 is 15 amino acids. Germline CDR1 and CDR2: SGDLS and YYNGEE. CDR3 nucleotides: TGTGCCAGCAGCGTAGGGGACGTTTTAAAGGAAAAACTGTTTTTT. Its protein is CASSVGDVLKEKLFF.

The CDR3 nucleotides are TGTGCCAGCAGTGTCGGTAGCGGGGGGGCGTATGAGCAGTTCTTC. Translated, it gives CASSVGSGGAYEQFF. The genes are TRBV2 and TRBJ2-1; TRBD2 matches 11 bases. Germline V gene sequence: CDR1 SNHLY, CDR2 FYNNEI. CDR3 length: 15 residues. The V segment lost 4 bases and the J segment 8 bases; nucleotides outside the gene matches: 7.

The V gene is TRBV28, the J gene TRBJ1-2; perhaps TRBD1 as D (5 bases). This CDR3 region has 16 residues. Trimming left V 3 bases short and J 6 bases short, with 20 bases between. Germline V gene data show CDR1 as MDHEN and CDR2 as SYDVKM. In nucleotides, the CDR3 is TGTGCCAGCAGTTTCCCCTTAAGCCAGGGTAGGGATGGCTACACCTTC. This sequence encodes CASSFPLSQGRDGYTF.

This clone was picked up a small number of times. This chain uses TRBV25-1 with TRBJ2-5, with D possibly TRBD1 on 6 matching bases. The CDR3 totals 15 residues. Trimming removed 3 bases from V and 7 bases from J, with 18 bases in between. Looked up from germline, CDR1 is MGHDK and CDR2 is SYGVNS. CDR3 coding DNA: TGTGCCAGCAGTGATCGTGACAGGATCGGAGGGACCCAGTACTTC. It is translated as CASSDRDRIGGTQYF.

The gene calls are TRBV5-8 and TRBJ2-7; maybe TRBD1 (6 bases). The CDR3 runs to 14 residues. The ends were cut back, 2 bases at V and 2 bases at J, with 11 bases in the middle. Germline loops: CDR1 SGHTS, CDR2 YDEGEE. The CDR3: CASSLTGTTYEQYF. The CDR3 DNA sequence: TGTGCCAGCAGCTTAACCGGGACAACCTACGAGCAGTACTTC.

This clone came up once. This specimen includes other DNA sequences encoding the same CDR3. The rearrangement uses TRBV10-3 and TRBJ2-7; 7 nucleotides agree with TRBD2. This CDR3 spans 12 amino acids. The germline V gene has CDR1 ENHRY and CDR2 SYGVKD. The J segment lost 5 bases and the V segment lost 3 bases, leaving 1 base of the junction unmatched. The CDR3 protein is CAISERGDEQYF. The CDR3 nucleotides read TGTGCCATCAGTGAACGGGGGGACGAGCAGTACTTC.

This chain joins TRBV15 and TRBJ1-6; D ambiguous. V was pared by 7 bases and J by 0 bases, with 19 bases between. Germline V CDR1 and CDR2: LNHNV, YYDKDF (reference sequence). The CDR3 spans 18 residues. Here the CDR3 reads CATTRAANPRSYNSPLHF. The CDR3 DNA is TGTGCCACCACACGGGCAGCTAATCCCCGCTCCTATAATTCACCCCTCCACTTT.